These T cell receptor beta chains were read from a single sample in a study of cytomegalovirus exposure and HLA in healthy donors. The repertoire was sequenced with immunoSEQ multiplex PCR; TCRdb's copy has only in-frame clones and lacks some. The repertoire holds approximately 84,000 clones, with roughly 72% as singletons. Sample: PBMCs. The receptors were gathered from a man aged 35 to 55 in good health and CMV-seropositive. The conserved cysteine and the conserved F or W are not part of the CDR3 here. Each record gives: clone size, V gene, J gene, CDR3 protein. Some rows have no size entry. The others give once, few or many, or a class for an expanded clone.

NA	TRBV7-2	TRBJ1-5	ASSLGGGGNQPQH
NA	TRBV9	TRBJ1-2	ASSLGPRSWSGYT
NA	TRBV29-1	TRBJ1-2	SADLQGPKDYGYT
NA	TRBV30	TRBJ2-5	AWSVPSGTQY
NA	TRBV4-1	TRBJ2-7	ASRQDPDRGQTYEQY
NA	TRBV6-1	TRBJ2-5	ASSEYGGWQETQY
NA	TRBV5-1	TRBJ2-3	ASSLVAGDPTDTQY
NA	TRBV4-1	TRBJ2-5	ASSQDIHGETQY
few	TRBV4-1	TRBJ1-1	ASSAPSRNTEAF
NA	TRBV5-1	TRBJ2-2	ASSSAALTTTGELF
NA	TRBV18	TRBJ1-5	ASSPPGNQPQH
NA	TRBV6-5	TRBJ2-5	ASSSRGLFQETQY
NA	TRBV9	TRBJ2-7	ASSVASGMAYEQY
NA	TRBV13	TRBJ2-7	ASSLRVAGGPEEQY
NA	TRBV29-1	TRBJ2-2	SVDGGGNTGELF
NA	TRBV4-2	TRBJ2-1	ASSLSGTSGAEQF
NA	TRBV28	TRBJ1-6	ASSQNVWRGDFNSPLH
once	TRBV5-4	TRBJ2-3	ASSIGLAGENPDTQY
NA	TRBV5-8	TRBJ2-2	ASSLNRVAGELF
NA	TRBV5-1	TRBJ2-1	ASSFRTVNNEQF
NA	TRBV5-5	TRBJ2-1	ASSLVPGGYNEQF
NA	TRBV15	TRBJ1-6	ATSRDLSSPLH
few	TRBV10-1	TRBJ2-3	ASSVSTDTQY
NA	TRBV13	TRBJ2-7	ASSLNTLYEQY